A single sample gave rise to the 31 T cell receptor beta chains below, sequenced in a study of cytomegalovirus exposure and HLA in healthy donors. The PCR was carried out with 60 Vbeta primers and 13 Jbeta primers. The method was immunoSEQ multiplex PCR; TCRdb's version includes in-frame clones alone and lacks a portion of them. Found here are some 140,000 clones, 75% to 90% of them singletons; the top ten hold about 1.5%. Material: PBMCs. The receptors stem from a man aged 40-55 years in good health and CMV-seronegative.

The chain joins TRBV7-2 to TRBJ1-2; 12 bases are shared with TRBD1. Germline lookup yields CDR1 SGHTA and CDR2 FQGNSA. Trimming removed 2 bases from V and 4 bases from J; junction bases left unmatched: 5. The CDR3 has 16 amino acids. Here the CDR3 reads CASSLRGTGGSYGYTF. Written as DNA, the CDR3 is TGTGCCAGCAGCTTAAGGGGGACAGGGGGCAGCTATGGCTACACCTTC.

J is TRBJ2-3 and V is TRBV7-9, with D maybe TRBD2 (6 bases). CDR3 size: 15 residues. Germline V CDR1 and CDR2: SEHNR, FQNEAQ (reference sequence). V dropped 0 bases and J dropped 0 bases, with 7 bases sitting between them. CDR3 protein: CASSLAGTSTDTQYF. CDR3 in DNA: TGTGCCAGCAGCTTAGCCGGGACTAGCACAGATACGCAGTATTTT.

This clone was picked up one time. The chain combines TRBV7-6 with TRBJ2-7; the D is unclear. CDR1 is SGHVS, CDR2 FNYEAQ, per germline. This CDR3 has 13 residues. V was pared by 2 bases and J by 3 bases, with 8 bases between. The DNA for the CDR3 is TGTGCCAGCAGCTTATCTCACATCTACGAGCAGTACTTC. This sequence encodes CASSLSHIYEQYF.

The V gene is TRBV5-1, the J gene TRBJ2-2; 7 bases match TRBD1. The trim removed 1 base at V and 4 bases at J, leaving 4 bases unmatched. In germline, CDR1 is SGHRS, CDR2 YFSETQ. The CDR3 extends over 15 amino acids. The CDR3: CASSLMTGITGELFF. CDR3 nucleotide sequence: TGCGCCAGCAGCTTGATGACAGGGATCACCGGGGAGCTGTTTTTT.

This clone was observed a single time. This chain connects TRBV20-1 to TRBJ2-5; D not resolved. Germline V lookup: CDR1 DFQATT, CDR2 SNEGSKA (reference sequence). The CDR3 loop spans 11 amino acids. Trimming removed 2 bases at V and 4 bases at J, with 5 bases between. Here the CDR3 reads CSARYGETQYF. CDR3 DNA: TGCAGTGCTAGATACGGAGAGACCCAGTACTTC.

In this sample, this clone turned up a few times. This chain uses TRBV19 with TRBJ1-5; D might be TRBD1 (5 bases). The CDR3 is made up of 14 amino acids. From germline, CDR1 is LNHDA and CDR2 SQIVND (reference sequence). Trimming cost V 5 bases and J 4 bases, with 12 bases left between them. The CDR3 DNA reads as TGTGCCAGTAGTCCCTCCGGGGGAAATCAGCCCCAGCATTTT. Its protein is CASSPSGGNQPQHF.

The chain joins TRBV27 to TRBJ2-3; possible D gene TRBD2, 6 bases. Germline CDR1 MNHEY, CDR2 SMNVEV (reference sequence). V was clipped by 6 bases and J by 7 bases, with 14 bases between them. This CDR3 contains 13 residues. CDR3 sequence reads: CASRPNSGNTQYF. CDR3 coding DNA: TGTGCCAGCAGACCAAATAGCGGCAATACGCAGTATTTT.

A single count supports this clone. The chain is built from TRBV28 and TRBJ1-2; D is possibly TRBD1 (6 bases). V lost 10 bases, J lost 1 base, and 22 bases lay in between. The germline gives CDR1 MDHEN, CDR2 SYDVKM. The CDR3 runs to 16 residues. The CDR3 region is CATNRDKFLDNYGYTF. CDR3 DNA sequence: TGTGCCACAAACCGGGACAAATTTCTAGATAACTATGGCTACACCTTC.

In its sample, this clone was seen a few times. V is TRBV7-8 and J is TRBJ1-1; D ambiguous. The CDR3 consists of 14 residues. CDR1 and CDR2 from the germline V gene are SGHVS and FQNEAQ. Trimming cost V 5 bases and J 0 bases, with 10 bases left between them. CDR3 protein: CASSRVAMNTEAFF. As DNA, the CDR3 is TGTGCCAGCAGCCGTGTCGCGATGAACACTGAAGCTTTCTTT.

Details on this clone: Relative to the germline gene, one junction end is altered; a read error may explain this. The V call is TRBV7-9, the J call TRBJ1-2, with D possibly TRBD1 on 6 matching bases. Germline CDR1 and CDR2: SEHNR and FQNEAQ (reference sequence). The CDR3 spans 13 residues. The CDR3 here is CASSLSGDYGYTF. CDR3 DNA sequence: TGTGCCAGCAGCTTATCAGGGGACTACGGCTACACCTTC.

This chain joins TRBV4-1 and TRBJ2-5; 9 bases match TRBD2. TRBJ2-7 matches the DNA end more closely, so the J call is doubtful. This CDR3 spans 14 amino acids. Germline CDR1 reads MGHRA; CDR2 reads YSYEKL. The CDR3 DNA follows: TGCGCCAGCAGCGAGCGGGAGGCTTACCACGAGCAGTACTTC. It specifies CASSEREAYHEQYF.

The chain couples TRBV29-1 to TRBJ2-7, with 8 bases identical to TRBD1. V gave up 7 bases and J gave up 2 bases; unmatched junction bases: 10. Germline V gene sequence: CDR1 SQVTM, CDR2 ANQGSEA. The CDR3 sequence is 14 residues long. The CDR3 reads CSARGGQDAYEQYF. The DNA of the CDR3 is TGCAGCGCGAGAGGGGGACAGGACGCCTACGAGCAGTACTTC.

The rearrangement joins TRBV7-8 to TRBJ2-3, with D possibly matching TRBD1 (8 bases). The CDR3 covers 14 residues. V was pared by 8 bases and J by 6 bases, with 18 bases between. Germline V CDR1 and CDR2: SGHVS, FQNEAQ. CDR3 sequence reads: CASRDRGGSDTQYF. CDR3 coding DNA: TGTGCCAGCCGTGACAGGGGAGGGTCGGATACGCAGTATTTT. Full variable domain (missing parts from reference TRBV7-8 and TRBJ2-3): GAGVSQSPRYKVAKRGQDVALRCDPISGHVSLFWYQQALGQGPEFLTYFQNEAQLDKSGLPSDRFFAERPEGSVSTLKIQRTQQEDSAVYLCASRDRGGSDTQYFGPGTRLTVL.

The sample holds a few counts of this clone. The rearrangement links TRBV7-3 to TRBJ2-1; 8 bases line up with TRBD2. V was clipped by 5 bases and J by 2 bases; unmatched bases: 2. Germline-derived CDR1 and CDR2 are SGHTA and FQGTGA. The CDR3 loop spans 14 amino acids. The CDR3 here is CASSQGLAYNEQFF. DNA of the CDR3: TGTGCCAGCAGCCAGGGACTAGCCTACAATGAGCAGTTCTTC.

This chain connects TRBV7-6 to TRBJ1-1, with D possibly matching TRBD1 (5 bases). V was cut by 1 base and J by 4 bases, with 16 bases left in between. This CDR3 is 16 amino acids long. Germline CDR1 is SGHVS and CDR2 is FNYEAQ. CDR3 in amino acids: CASSLVVGEFGTEAFF. CDR3 bases: TGTGCCAGCAGCTTAGTAGTAGGGGAATTCGGCACTGAAGCTTTCTTT.

The genes are TRBV28 and TRBJ1-2; no definite D call. CDR1 and CDR2 from the germline V gene are MDHEN and SYDVKM. The ends were cut back, 5 bases at V and 7 bases at J, with 17 bases in the middle. The CDR3 covers 14 residues. CDR3 DNA: TGTGCCAGCAGTGCCCCCGGGAGGGTTGGTGGCTACACCTTC. Amino acids: CASSAPGRVGGYTF.

V usage is TRBV5-1 and J usage is TRBJ2-7; 9 bases fit TRBD1. The CDR3 has 15 amino acids. The ends lost 4 bases at V and 2 bases at J; junction bases unmatched: 7. Per the germline V gene, CDR1 is SGHRS and CDR2 is YFSETQ. The CDR3 is CASSVMGTGTYEQYF. The CDR3 nucleotides are TGCGCCAGCAGCGTAATGGGGACAGGGACCTACGAGCAGTACTTC.

J is TRBJ2-2 and V is TRBV27, with D perhaps TRBD2 (6 bases). V shed 5 bases and J shed 6 bases, with 22 bases lying between them. Germline values: CDR1 MNHEY, CDR2 SMNVEV (reference sequence). The CDR3 totals 17 residues. CDR3 coding DNA: TGTGCCAGCAGTCCCCCCCGGGGACGCGGGGTGGCCGGGGAGCTGTTTTTT. Its protein is CASSPPRGRGVAGELFF.

In this sample, this clone turned up a few times. This rearrangement joins TRBV7-3 to TRBJ2-3; 10 bases agree with TRBD2. Germline CDR1 SGHTA, CDR2 FQGTGA. V shed 0 bases, J shed 4 bases, and the junction held 7 bases outside the gene matches. The CDR3 runs 17 residues. The CDR3 here is CASSLTAVAGGSDTQYF. CDR3 coding DNA: TGTGCCAGCAGCTTAACAGCTGTAGCGGGAGGTTCAGATACGCAGTATTTT.

This chain joins TRBV9 and TRBJ2-1, with TRBD2 matching over 13 bases. The V and J ends lost 4 bases and 3 bases, in that order; junction bases with no gene match: 4. Germline assignment: CDR1 SGDLS and CDR2 YYNGEE. The CDR3 length is 16 residues. CDR3 in amino acids: CASSKTSGGFYNEQFF. For the CDR3, the DNA is TGTGCCAGCAGCAAGACTAGCGGGGGGTTCTACAATGAGCAGTTCTTC. The full variable domain, in which reference TRBV9 and TRBJ2-1 provide the parts outside the CDR3, is DSGVTQTPKHLITATGQRVTLRCSPRSGDLSVYWYQQSLDQGLQFLIQYYNGEERAKGNILERFSAQQFPDLHSELNLSSLELGDSALYFCASSKTSGGFYNEQFFGPGTRLTVL.

In its sample, this clone was seen a few times. The gene calls are TRBV5-4 and TRBJ1-1, with TRBD1 matching over 11 bases. V shed 4 bases, J shed 5 bases, and the junction held 7 bases outside the gene matches. Germline V gene data show CDR1 as SGHNT and CDR2 as YYREEE (reference sequence). The CDR3 has 15 residues. The chain's CDR3 is CASSPGGQGVTEAFF. The CDR3 nucleotides read TGTGCCAGCAGCCCAGGGGGACAGGGGGTGACTGAAGCTTTCTTT.

This clone came up once. The chain is built from TRBV2 and TRBJ2-3; 7 bases map to TRBD2. With 3 bases clipped from V and 3 bases from J, the junction kept 9 bases outside the gene matches. The CDR3 has 16 amino acids. Germline-derived CDR1 and CDR2 are SNHLY and FYNNEI. The CDR3 DNA reads TGTGCCAGCAGTGATTACACGGGGGGTAGTACAGATACGCAGTATTTT. Translated: CASSDYTGGSTDTQYF.

V gene TRBV5-4 combines with J gene TRBJ1-1; D is perhaps TRBD1 (6 bases). The V and J ends lost 1 base and 1 base respectively, with 11 bases between them. The CDR3 runs to 15 residues. Per the germline V gene, CDR1 is SGHNT and CDR2 is YYREEE (reference sequence). As DNA, the CDR3 is TGTGCCAGCAGCTTGCCTGACAGGAGGAACACTGAAGCTTTCTTT. Its protein product is CASSLPDRRNTEAFF.

The chain has TRBV18 and TRBJ2-3, with 12 bases lining up with TRBD2. Losses at the gene ends were 3 bases for V and 4 bases for J; bases not matched to a gene: 2. Germline V gene lookup returns CDR1 KGHSH and CDR2 LQKENI. This CDR3 has 15 residues. CDR3 bases: TGTGCCAGCTCACCTTGGACTAGCGGGGCAGATACGCAGTATTTT. Its translation: CASSPWTSGADTQYF.

The chain is built from TRBV4-3 and TRBJ2-5; D remains ambiguous. The CDR3 is 16 amino acids. CDR1 and CDR2 (germline): LGHNA, YSLEER. With 4 bases removed from V and 1 base from J, the gap between germline ends came to 16 bases. CDR3 sequence: CASSLRPLTIQETQYF. CDR3 coding DNA: TGCGCCAGCAGCCTCCGACCCTTGACAATCCAAGAGACCCAGTACTTC.

This clone was observed a handful of times. This sequence joins TRBV5-6 and TRBJ2-7, with 7 bases lining up with TRBD1. The trim removed 5 bases at V and 3 bases at J, leaving 2 bases unmatched. The CDR3 contains 12 residues. CDR1 is SGHDT, CDR2 YYEEEE, per germline. For the CDR3, the DNA is TGTGCCAGCAGACGGGACAGCTACGAGCAGTACTTC. This gives the protein CASRRDSYEQYF. The entire variable domain, with the rest obtained from reference TRBV5-6 and TRBJ2-7, is as follows: DAGVTQSPTHLIKTRGQQVTLRCSPKSGHDTVSWYQQALGQGPQFIFQYYEEEERQRGNFPDRFSGHQFPNYSSELNVNALLLGDSALYLCASRRDSYEQYFGPGTRLTVT.

V and J are TRBV19 and TRBJ1-1; 8 bases match TRBD1. Germline-derived CDR1 and CDR2 are LNHDA and SQIVND (reference sequence). V was clipped by 5 bases and J by 3 bases; unmatched bases: 5. This CDR3 has 14 residues. CDR3 loop: CASSGQGPYTEAFF. The CDR3 DNA reads as TGTGCCAGTAGTGGACAGGGTCCGTACACTGAAGCTTTCTTT.

CDR3: CASSDNQRNYEQYF. CDR3 DNA sequence: TGCGCCAGCAGCGACAATCAAAGGAACTACGAGCAGTACTTC. This chain connects TRBV5-1 to TRBJ2-7, with D unclear. Germline assignment: CDR1 SGHRS and CDR2 YFSETQ. Trimming took 4 bases from V and 3 from J, leaving 14 bases between them. This CDR3 is 14 amino acids long.

The J gene is TRBJ1-1, the V gene TRBV21-1; the table names TRBD1, a call not compared with the DNA. TRBV21-1 is assigned pseudogene status. The CDR3 covers 13 residues. CDR3 amino acids: CASSTGWDTEAFF. The CDR3 bases are TGTGCCAGCAGCACAGGATGGGACACTGAAGCTTTCTTT.

This clone was counted only a few times. The V gene is TRBV5-4, the J gene TRBJ2-1; a possible D gene is TRBD1 (6 bases). This CDR3 contains 16 residues. Germline lookup yields CDR1 SGHNT and CDR2 YYREEE (reference sequence). Trimming cost V 3 bases and J 0 bases, with 13 bases left between them. The CDR3 region has the DNA TGTGCCAGCAGCTCACCTACAGGGCTCTCCTACAATGAGCAGTTCTTC. Translation gives CASSSPTGLSYNEQFF.

The chain employs TRBV2 and TRBJ2-3; 10 bases fit TRBD2. The trim removed 6 bases at V and 6 bases at J, leaving 9 bases unmatched. CDR1 SNHLY and CDR2 FYNNEI come from the germline V gene. This CDR3 comprises 15 residues. The CDR3 region has the DNA TGTGCCAGCAGCATGGGACTTAGCGGGGGGGATACGCAGTATTTT. This encodes CASSMGLSGGDTQYF.